This TCR beta chain came from a study of T cell changes during pregnancy in multiple sclerosis. Unmatched junction bases numbered 7, after V lost 0 bases and J lost 6 bases. Germline V CDR1 and CDR2: MNHEY, SVGAGI. The CDR3 covers 16 residues. This clone was observed once. The protocol was immunoSEQ multiplex PCR, while the TCRdb copy is restricted to in-frame clones and leaves out a portion. Among 58,000 or so clones listed, 80% to 95% were seen once. The specimen was CD4+ T cells from peripheral blood mononuclear cells, collected in the third trimester of pregnancy. The sequence came from a female donor with multiple sclerosis, enrolled in a pregnancy study. The V call is TRBV6-5, the J call TRBJ2-7; 11 nucleotides agree with TRBD2. The CDR3 nucleotides are TGTGCCAGCAGTTACTCTCGGGTCCTAGCGGGGGGCGAGCAGTACTTC. Its protein is CASSYSRVLAGGEQYF.